A selection of T cell receptor beta chains follows, all from one sample in a study of shared clonotypes between healthy human individuals. Some clones are missing from TCRdb's copy, which holds only in-frame ones; the method was immunoSEQ multiplex PCR. Among some 2,000,000 clones listed, approximately 94% were seen once. Sequenced sample: naive CD4+ T cells sorted from blood. The receptor set was obtained from a man younger than 35 in good health. CDR3s include the opening cysteine and the closing phenylalanine or tryptophan. Each record gives: J gene, D gene, V gene, CDR3 DNA, CDR3 protein. A D gene is named only where the DNA matches it firmly.

J: TRBJ1-2
D: -
V: TRBV29-1
DNA: TGCAGCGTTGACCTGACGCCTGGGGGCTACACCTTC
CDR3: CSVDLTPGGYTF

J: TRBJ2-3
D: -
V: TRBV5-1
DNA: TGCGCCAGCAGCTCGCAGGCATCTAGCACAGATACGCAGTATTTT
CDR3: CASSSQASSTDTQYF

J: TRBJ1-6
D: TRBD1
V: TRBV11-2
DNA: TGTGCCAGCAGCAACCCTCCGGGACAGTATAATTCACCCCTCCACTTT
CDR3: CASSNPPGQYNSPLHF

J: TRBJ1-1
D: -
V: TRBV29-1
DNA: TGCAGCGTTGAATTCCCAGCCAAACAGAACACTGAAGCTTTCTTT
CDR3: CSVEFPAKQNTEAFF

J: TRBJ2-6
D: -
V: TRBV19
DNA: TGTGCCAGTACCAACTCTGGGGCCAACGTCCTGACTTTC
CDR3: CASTNSGANVLTF

J: TRBJ2-7
D: -
V: TRBV2
DNA: TGTGCCAGCAGTGACCCCACCTGGGCCTCAACCTACGAGCAGTACTTC
CDR3: CASSDPTWASTYEQYF

J: TRBJ1-2
D: TRBD1
V: TRBV28
DNA: TGTGCCAGCAACGGAGGGACAGGGACTGGCTACACCTTC
CDR3: CASNGGTGTGYTF

J: TRBJ2-7
D: TRBD1
V: TRBV6-1
DNA: TGTGCCAGCAGTGAAGCGGGAGGGACAGGGGGCTCCGAGCAGTACTTC
CDR3: CASSEAGGTGGSEQYF

J: TRBJ1-6
D: -
V: TRBV7-9
DNA: TGTGCCAGCAGCTTAGCAGGGAAATTGAATTCACCCCTCCACTTT
CDR3: CASSLAGKLNSPLHF

J: TRBJ2-7
D: TRBD1
V: TRBV5-1
DNA: TGCGCCAGCAGCTTGCGCACAGGGGGCAACTACGAGCAGTACTTC
CDR3: CASSLRTGGNYEQYF

J: TRBJ1-2
D: TRBD1
V: TRBV30
DNA: TGTGCCTGGAGTGTACGGACAGGGAGTTATCAGGATGGCTACACCTTC
CDR3: CAWSVRTGSYQDGYTF

J: TRBJ2-3
D: -
V: TRBV6-1
DNA: TGTGCCAGCAGCCACCGATCAGATACGCAGTATTTT
CDR3: CASSHRSDTQYF